This T cell receptor (beta chain) was captured by sequencing in a study of blood T cell repertoires in COVID-19. CDR1 is SGHDT and CDR2 is YYEEEE in the germline V gene. This CDR3 region has 16 residues. V shed 3 bases, J shed 6 bases, and the junction held 8 bases outside the gene matches. This clone was counted between two and nine times. Generated by immunoSEQ multiplex PCR, the TCRdb table keeps only in-frame clones and is missing some. The profile shows 190,000 or so clones, approximately 84% of them singletons. Sample: peripheral blood. The source is a human donor with acute or convalescent COVID-19. The donor label of this sample is uncertain. This sequence joins TRBV5-6 and TRBJ1-5; TRBD1 matches at 11 bases. CDR3 sequence (DNA): TGTGCCAGCAGCTCAACCGGGGGGACAGGGGGTCAGCCCCAGCATTTT. Translated, it gives CASSSTGGTGGQPQHF.